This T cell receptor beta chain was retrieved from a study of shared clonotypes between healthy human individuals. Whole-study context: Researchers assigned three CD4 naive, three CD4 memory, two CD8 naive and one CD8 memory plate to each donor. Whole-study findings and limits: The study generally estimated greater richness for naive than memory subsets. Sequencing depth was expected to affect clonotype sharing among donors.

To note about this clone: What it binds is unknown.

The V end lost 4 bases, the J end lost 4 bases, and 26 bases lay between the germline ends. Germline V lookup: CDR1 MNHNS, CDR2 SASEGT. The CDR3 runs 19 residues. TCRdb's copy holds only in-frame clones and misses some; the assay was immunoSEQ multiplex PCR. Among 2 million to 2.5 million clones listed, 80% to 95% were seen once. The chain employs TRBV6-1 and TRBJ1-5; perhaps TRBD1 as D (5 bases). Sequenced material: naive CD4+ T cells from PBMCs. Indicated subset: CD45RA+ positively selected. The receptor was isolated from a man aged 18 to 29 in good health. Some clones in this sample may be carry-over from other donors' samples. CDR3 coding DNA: TGTGCCAGCAGTGGAAGAGTTCGGGGGGAAGTGGGGCCAAATCAGCCCCAGCATTTT. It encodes CASSGRVRGEVGPNQPQHF.